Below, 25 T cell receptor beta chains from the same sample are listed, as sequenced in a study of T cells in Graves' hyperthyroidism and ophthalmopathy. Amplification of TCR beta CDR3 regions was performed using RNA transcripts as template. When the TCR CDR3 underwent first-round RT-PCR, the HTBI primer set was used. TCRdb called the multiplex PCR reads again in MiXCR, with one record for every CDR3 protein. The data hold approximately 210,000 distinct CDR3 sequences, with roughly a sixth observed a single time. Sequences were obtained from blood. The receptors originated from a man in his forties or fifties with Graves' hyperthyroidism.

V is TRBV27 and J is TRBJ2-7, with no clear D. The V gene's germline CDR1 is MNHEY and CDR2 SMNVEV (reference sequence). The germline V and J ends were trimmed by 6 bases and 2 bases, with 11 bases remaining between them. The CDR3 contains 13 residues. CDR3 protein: CASSPTVTYEQYF. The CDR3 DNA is TGTGCCAGCAGCCCGACGGTGACCTACGAGCAGTACTTC.

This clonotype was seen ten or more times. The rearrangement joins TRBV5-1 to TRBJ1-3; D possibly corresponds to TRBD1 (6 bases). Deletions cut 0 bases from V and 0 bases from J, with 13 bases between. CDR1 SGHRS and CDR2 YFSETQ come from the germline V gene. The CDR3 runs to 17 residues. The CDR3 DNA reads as TGCGCCAGCAGCTTGGGCCTTCAGGGGATCTCTGGAAACACCATATATTTT. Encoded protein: CASSLGLQGISGNTIYF.

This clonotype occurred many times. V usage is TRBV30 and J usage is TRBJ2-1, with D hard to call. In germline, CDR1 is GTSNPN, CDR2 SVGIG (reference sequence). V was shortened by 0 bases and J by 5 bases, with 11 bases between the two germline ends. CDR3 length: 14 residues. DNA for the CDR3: TGTGCCTGGAGTGTACTTAACTTGCACAATGAGCAGTTCTTC. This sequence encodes CAWSVLNLHNEQFF.

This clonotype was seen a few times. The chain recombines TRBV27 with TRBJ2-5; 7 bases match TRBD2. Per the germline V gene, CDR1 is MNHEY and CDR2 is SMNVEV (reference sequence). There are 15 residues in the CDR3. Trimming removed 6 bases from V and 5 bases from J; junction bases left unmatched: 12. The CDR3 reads CASSSWTRGTETQYF. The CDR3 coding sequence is TGTGCCAGCAGCTCGTGGACTAGAGGAACGGAGACCCAGTACTTC.

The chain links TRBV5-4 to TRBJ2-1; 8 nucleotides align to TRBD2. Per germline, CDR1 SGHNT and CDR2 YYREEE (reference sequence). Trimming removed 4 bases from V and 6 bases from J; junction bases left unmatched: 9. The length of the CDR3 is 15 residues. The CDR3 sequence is CASSVPGTSINEQFF. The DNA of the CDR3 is TGTGCCAGCAGCGTCCCCGGGACTAGTATCAATGAGCAGTTCTTC.

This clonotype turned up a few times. The CDR3 region is CASREMIAGNYEQYF. The CDR3 DNA is TGTGCCAGCAGGGAGATGATAGCGGGGAACTACGAGCAGTACTTC. The chain uses TRBV5-4 and TRBJ2-7; the match to TRBD2 covers 8 bases. Germline CDR1 SGHNT, CDR2 YYREEE (reference sequence). The ends lost 5 bases at V and 3 bases at J; junction bases unmatched: 10. This CDR3 has 15 amino acids. The full variable domain, its missing parts supplied by reference TRBV5-4 and TRBJ2-7, is ETGVTQSPTHLIKTRGQQVTLRCSSQSGHNTVSWYQQALGQGPQFIFQYYREEENGRGNFPPRFSGLQFPNYSSELNVNALELDDSALYLCASREMIAGNYEQYFGPGTRLTVT.

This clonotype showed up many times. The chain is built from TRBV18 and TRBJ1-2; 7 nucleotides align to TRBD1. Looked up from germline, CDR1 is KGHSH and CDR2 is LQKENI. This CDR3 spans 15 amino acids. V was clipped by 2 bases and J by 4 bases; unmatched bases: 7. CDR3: CASSPGTARRYGYTF. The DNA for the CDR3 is TGTGCCAGCTCACCAGGGACAGCCCGACGCTATGGCTACACCTTC. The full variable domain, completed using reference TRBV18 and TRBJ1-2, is NAGVMQNPRHLVRRRGQEARLRCSPMKGHSHVYWYRQLPEEGLKFMVYLQKENIIDESGMPKERFSAEFPKEGPSILRIQQVVRGDSAAYFCASSPGTARRYGYTFGSGTRLTVV.

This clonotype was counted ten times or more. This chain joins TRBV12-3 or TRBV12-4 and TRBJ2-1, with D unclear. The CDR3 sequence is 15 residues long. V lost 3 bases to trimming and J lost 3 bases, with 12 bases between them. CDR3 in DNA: TGTGCCAGCAGTTTTCGGCTGGGAAACTACAATGAGCAGTTCTTC. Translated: CASSFRLGNYNEQFF.

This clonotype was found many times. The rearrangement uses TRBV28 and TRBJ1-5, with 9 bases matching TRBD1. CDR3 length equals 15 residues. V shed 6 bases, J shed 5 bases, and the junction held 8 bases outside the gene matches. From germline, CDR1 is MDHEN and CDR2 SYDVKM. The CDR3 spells CASSLGTGLYQPQHF. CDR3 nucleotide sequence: TGTGCCAGCAGCCTCGGGACAGGGCTTTATCAGCCCCAGCATTTT.

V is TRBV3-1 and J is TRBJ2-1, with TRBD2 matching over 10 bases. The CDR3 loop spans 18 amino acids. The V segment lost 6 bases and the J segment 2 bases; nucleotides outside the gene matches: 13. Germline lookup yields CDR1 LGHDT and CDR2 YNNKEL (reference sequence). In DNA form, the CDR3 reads TGTGCCAGCAGTTACTCTAGGACCCTAGCGGGAGCCTACAATGAGCAGTTCTTC. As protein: CASSYSRTLAGAYNEQFF.

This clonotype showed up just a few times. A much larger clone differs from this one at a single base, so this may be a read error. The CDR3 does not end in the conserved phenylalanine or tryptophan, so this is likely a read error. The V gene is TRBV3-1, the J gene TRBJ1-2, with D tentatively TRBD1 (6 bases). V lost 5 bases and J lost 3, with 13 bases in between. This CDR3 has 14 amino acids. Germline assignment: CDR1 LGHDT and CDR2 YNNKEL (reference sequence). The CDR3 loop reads CASSAGAGDYGYTL. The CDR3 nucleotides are TGTGCCAGCAGCGCGGGGGCGGGAGACTATGGCTACACCCTC.

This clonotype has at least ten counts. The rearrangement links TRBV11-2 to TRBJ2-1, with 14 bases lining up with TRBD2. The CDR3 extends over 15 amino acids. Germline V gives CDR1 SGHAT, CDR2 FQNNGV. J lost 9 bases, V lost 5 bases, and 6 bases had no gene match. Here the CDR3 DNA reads TGTGCCAGCAGCCCCGGGACTAGCGGGAGTTTTGAGCAGTTCTTC. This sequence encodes CASSPGTSGSFEQFF.

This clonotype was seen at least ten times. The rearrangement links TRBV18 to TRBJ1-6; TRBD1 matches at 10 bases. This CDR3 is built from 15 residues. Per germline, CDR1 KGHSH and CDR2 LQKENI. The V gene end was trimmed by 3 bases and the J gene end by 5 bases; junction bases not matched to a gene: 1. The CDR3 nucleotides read TGTGCCAGCTCACCGGGACAGGGGAATAATTCACCCCTCCACTTT. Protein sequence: CASSPGQGNNSPLHF.

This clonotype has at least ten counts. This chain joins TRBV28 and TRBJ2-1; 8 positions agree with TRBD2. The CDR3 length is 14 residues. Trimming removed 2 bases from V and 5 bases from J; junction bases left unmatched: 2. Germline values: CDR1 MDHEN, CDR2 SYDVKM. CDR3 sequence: CASSLSGSDNEQFF. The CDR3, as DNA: TGTGCCAGCAGTTTAAGCGGGAGTGACAATGAGCAGTTCTTC.

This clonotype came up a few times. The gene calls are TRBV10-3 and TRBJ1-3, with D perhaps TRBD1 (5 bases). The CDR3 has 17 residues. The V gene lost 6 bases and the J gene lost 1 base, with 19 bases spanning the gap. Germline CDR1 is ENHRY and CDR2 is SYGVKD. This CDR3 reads CAIRSRQDKASGNTIYF. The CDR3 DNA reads TGTGCCATCAGATCAAGGCAGGACAAGGCTTCTGGAAACACCATATATTTT.

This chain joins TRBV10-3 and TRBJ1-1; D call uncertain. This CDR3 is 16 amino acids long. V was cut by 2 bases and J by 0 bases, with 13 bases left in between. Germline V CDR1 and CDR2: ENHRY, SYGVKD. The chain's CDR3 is CAISETQAGVNTEAFF. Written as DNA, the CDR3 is TGTGCCATCAGTGAGACACAAGCGGGCGTGAACACTGAAGCTTTCTTT.

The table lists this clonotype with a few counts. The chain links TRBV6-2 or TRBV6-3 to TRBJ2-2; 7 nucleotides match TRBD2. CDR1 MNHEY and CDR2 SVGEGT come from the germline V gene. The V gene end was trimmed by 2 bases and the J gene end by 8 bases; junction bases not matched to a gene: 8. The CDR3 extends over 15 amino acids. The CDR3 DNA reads TGTGCCAGCAGTTACGGGACTATCCGTCGGGGGGAGCTGTTTTTT. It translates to CASSYGTIRRGELFF.

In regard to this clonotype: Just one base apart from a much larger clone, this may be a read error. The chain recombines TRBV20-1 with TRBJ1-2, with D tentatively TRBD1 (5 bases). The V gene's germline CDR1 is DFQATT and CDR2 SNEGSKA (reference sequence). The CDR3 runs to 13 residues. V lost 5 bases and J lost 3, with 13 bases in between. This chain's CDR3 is CSADRQFDYGYTF. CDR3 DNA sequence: TGCAGTGCTGACCGACAGTTCGACTATGGCTACACCTTC.

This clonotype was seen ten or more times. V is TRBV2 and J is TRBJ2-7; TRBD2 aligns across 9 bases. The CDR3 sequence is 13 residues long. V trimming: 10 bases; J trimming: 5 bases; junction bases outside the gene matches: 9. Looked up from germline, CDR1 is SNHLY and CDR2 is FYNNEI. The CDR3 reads CATRAAGGNEQYF. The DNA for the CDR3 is TGTGCCACCAGGGCAGCGGGGGGAAACGAGCAGTACTTC.

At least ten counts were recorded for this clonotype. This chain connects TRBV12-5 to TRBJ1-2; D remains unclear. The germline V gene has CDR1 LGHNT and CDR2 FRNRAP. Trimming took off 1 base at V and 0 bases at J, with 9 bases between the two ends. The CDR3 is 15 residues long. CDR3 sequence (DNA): TGTGCTAGTGGTTTGGACAGAGTAGCTAACTATGGCTACACCTTC. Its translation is CASGLDRVANYGYTF. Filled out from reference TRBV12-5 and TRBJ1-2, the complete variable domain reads DARVTQTPRHKVTEMGQEVTMRCQPILGHNTVFWYRQTMMQGLELLAYFRNRAPLDDSGMPKDRFSAEMPDATLATLKIQPSEPRDSAVYFCASGLDRVANYGYTFGSGTRLTVV.

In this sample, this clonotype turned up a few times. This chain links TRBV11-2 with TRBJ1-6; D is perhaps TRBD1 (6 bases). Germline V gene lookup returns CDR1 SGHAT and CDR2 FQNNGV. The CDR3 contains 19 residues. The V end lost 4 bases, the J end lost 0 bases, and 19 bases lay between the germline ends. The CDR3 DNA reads TGTGCCAGCAGCTCCGTTCGGGGACAAAAAGGCTCCTATAATTCACCCCTCCACTTT. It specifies CASSSVRGQKGSYNSPLHF.

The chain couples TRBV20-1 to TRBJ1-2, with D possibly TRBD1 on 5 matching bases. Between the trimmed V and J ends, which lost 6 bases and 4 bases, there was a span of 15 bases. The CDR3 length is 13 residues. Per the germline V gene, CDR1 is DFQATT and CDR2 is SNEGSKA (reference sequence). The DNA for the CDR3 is TGCAGTGCCCCGCGGGACGGTTTCTATGGCTACACCTTC. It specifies CSAPRDGFYGYTF.

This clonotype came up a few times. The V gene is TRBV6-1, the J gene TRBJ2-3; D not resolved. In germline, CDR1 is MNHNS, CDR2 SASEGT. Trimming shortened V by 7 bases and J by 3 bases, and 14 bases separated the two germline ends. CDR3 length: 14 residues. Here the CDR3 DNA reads TGTGCCAGCATCGCAGGCCCTTATACAGATACGCAGTATTTT. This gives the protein CASIAGPYTDTQYF.

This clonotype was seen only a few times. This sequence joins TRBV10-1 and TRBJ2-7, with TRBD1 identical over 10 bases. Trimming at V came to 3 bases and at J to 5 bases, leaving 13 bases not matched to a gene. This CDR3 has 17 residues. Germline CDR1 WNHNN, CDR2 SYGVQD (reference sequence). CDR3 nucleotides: TGCGCCAGCAGTGACCGAGGCGGACAGGGGGAGCTGGACGAGCAGTACTTC. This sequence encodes CASSDRGGQGELDEQYF.

The CDR3 sequence is CASSYPGDGYTF. The CDR3 coding sequence is TGTGCCAGCAGTTACCCGGGGGATGGCTACACCTTC. The chain carries TRBV6-6 and TRBJ1-2; perhaps TRBD1 as D (5 bases). From germline, CDR1 is MNHNY and CDR2 SVGAGI (reference sequence). V was pared by 2 bases and J by 6 bases, with 7 bases between. The CDR3 covers 12 residues.